Following are 13 T cell receptor beta chains from one sample sequenced in a study of T cell changes during pregnancy in multiple sclerosis. Using immunoSEQ multiplex PCR, the repertoire was profiled, and TCRdb retains in-frame clones only, with some absent. The repertoire consists of about 100,000 clones, with 75% to 95% occurring once and the leading ten covering around 3.1%. Specimen: peripheral blood, collected in the second trimester of pregnancy. These TCRs come from a female donor with multiple sclerosis, enrolled in a pregnancy study.

The chain is built from TRBV19 and TRBJ2-1, with D maybe TRBD2 (5 bases). The CDR3 runs 12 residues. CDR1 is LNHDA, CDR2 SQIVND, per germline (reference sequence). Trimming left V 7 bases short and J 6 bases short, with 10 bases between. CDR3: CASKRTPNEQFF. The CDR3 region has the DNA TGTGCCAGTAAAAGGACTCCCAATGAGCAGTTCTTC.

The CDR3: CASRVTSGRGTDTQYF. DNA for the CDR3: TGTGCCAGCAGGGTGACTAGCGGGAGAGGGACAGATACGCAGTATTTT. This chain joins TRBV2 and TRBJ2-3, with TRBD2 matching 12 bases. With 6 bases clipped from V and 3 bases from J, the junction kept 7 bases outside the gene matches. This CDR3 has 16 residues. Germline-derived CDR1 and CDR2 are SNHLY and FYNNEI.

The chain joins TRBV29-1 to TRBJ1-2; TRBD1 aligns across 9 bases. There are 17 residues in the CDR3. Germline CDR1 SQVTM, CDR2 ANQGSEA. J lost 2 bases, V lost 8 bases, and 18 bases had no gene match. The CDR3 reads CSSTAGHDRGKNYGYTF. The CDR3 DNA is TGCAGCTCAACCGCCGGTCACGACAGGGGGAAGAACTATGGCTACACCTTC.

The chain carries TRBV15 and TRBJ2-2; 7 bases line up with TRBD1. The CDR3 is 16 residues long. Per germline, CDR1 LNHNV and CDR2 YYDKDF (reference sequence). With V trimmed by 3 bases and J by 4 bases, 8 bases remained unmatched. The CDR3 sequence is CATSRKRDRLTGELFF. Written as DNA, the CDR3 is TGTGCCACCAGCAGGAAACGGGACAGACTCACCGGGGAGCTGTTTTTT.

DNA of the CDR3: TGTGCCAGTAGTCCACAGGGGCTGTGGTCTGAGCAGTTCTTC. This encodes CASSPQGLWSEQFF. The genes are TRBV19 and TRBJ2-1, with TRBD1 matching over 7 bases. Germline lookup yields CDR1 LNHDA and CDR2 SQIVND (reference sequence). Trimming took 5 bases from V and 9 from J; bases not matched to a gene: 10. This CDR3 is 14 amino acids long.

The chain has TRBV7-2 and TRBJ2-3, with D possibly TRBD2 on 5 matching bases. Germline V gene data show CDR1 as SGHTA and CDR2 as FQGNSA. The CDR3 contains 16 residues. The V end was cut by 5 bases, the J end by 0 bases, with 15 bases between. The CDR3 protein is CASSDRHGKSTDTQYF. CDR3 coding DNA: TGTGCCAGCAGCGACCGCCACGGGAAAAGCACAGATACGCAGTATTTT.

This chain joins TRBV13 and TRBJ2-3; no firm D call. This CDR3 spans 12 amino acids. Between the trimmed V and J ends, which lost 5 bases and 2 bases, there was a span of 5 bases. CDR1 and CDR2 (germline): PRHDT, FYEKMQ (reference sequence). The CDR3 region is CASSPSTDTQYF. Written as DNA, the CDR3 is TGTGCCAGCAGCCCCTCCACAGATACGCAGTATTTT.

V gene TRBV15 combines with J gene TRBJ2-3, with TRBD2 matching over 8 bases. The trim removed 1 base at V and 6 bases at J, leaving 9 bases unmatched. Per the germline V gene, CDR1 is LNHNV and CDR2 is YYDKDF (reference sequence). CDR3 length: 16 residues. CDR3 in amino acids: CATSRGREGRGDTQYF. The CDR3 DNA is TGTGCCACCAGCAGAGGTCGGGAGGGCCGAGGGGATACGCAGTATTTT.

The chain recombines TRBV7-8 with TRBJ1-4; possible D gene TRBD1, 6 bases. The CDR3 length is 15 residues. Germline V CDR1 and CDR2: SGHVS, FQNEAQ. The V end lost 5 bases, the J end lost 4 bases, and 14 bases lay between the germline ends. CDR3 loop: CASSTRQGFNEKLFF. The CDR3 nucleotides read TGTGCCAGCAGCACCCGGCAGGGGTTTAATGAAAAACTGTTTTTT.

This clone occurred once. This chain links TRBV28 with TRBJ2-7, with D possibly matching TRBD1 (6 bases). CDR3 length: 14 residues. V was trimmed by 4 bases and J by 4 bases, leaving 14 bases between them. Per the germline V gene, CDR1 is MDHEN and CDR2 is SYDVKM. CDR3 amino acids: CASSSGAPFYEQYF. The CDR3 DNA reads as TGTGCCAGCAGTTCAGGGGCCCCCTTTTACGAGCAGTACTTC.

The chain is built from TRBV18 and TRBJ2-5, with 7 bases lining up with TRBD1. Looked up from germline, CDR1 is KGHSH and CDR2 is LQKENI. This CDR3 is 16 amino acids long. The J segment lost 4 bases and the V segment lost 6 bases, leaving 14 bases of the junction unmatched. DNA of the CDR3: TGTGCCAGCTCCCTCCGCCAGGGGGTAAGGGGAGAGACCCAGTACTTC. It codes for CASSLRQGVRGETQYF. Variable domain in full (rest from reference TRBV18 and TRBJ2-5): NAGVMQNPRHLVRRRGQEARLRCSPMKGHSHVYWYRQLPEEGLKFMVYLQKENIIDESGMPKERFSAEFPKEGPSILRIQQVVRGDSAAYFCASSLRQGVRGETQYFGPGTRLLVL.

The chain uses TRBV19 and TRBJ2-3; possible D gene TRBD1, 6 bases. V shed 5 bases and J shed 6 bases, with 21 bases lying between them. CDR1 is LNHDA, CDR2 SQIVND, per germline (reference sequence). This CDR3 contains 16 residues. This CDR3 is CASSPQWAGGHDTQYF. The CDR3 DNA follows: TGTGCCAGTAGTCCCCAGTGGGCTGGGGGCCACGATACGCAGTATTTT.

The chain couples TRBV6-1 to TRBJ2-7, with D possibly TRBD1 on 5 matching bases. Germline CDR1 is MNHNS and CDR2 is SASEGT. The germline V and J ends were trimmed by 6 bases and 3 bases, with 9 bases remaining between them. The CDR3 extends over 12 amino acids. CDR3 DNA: TGTGCCAGCAGAACGGACAACTACGAGCAGTACTTC. Translation gives CASRTDNYEQYF.